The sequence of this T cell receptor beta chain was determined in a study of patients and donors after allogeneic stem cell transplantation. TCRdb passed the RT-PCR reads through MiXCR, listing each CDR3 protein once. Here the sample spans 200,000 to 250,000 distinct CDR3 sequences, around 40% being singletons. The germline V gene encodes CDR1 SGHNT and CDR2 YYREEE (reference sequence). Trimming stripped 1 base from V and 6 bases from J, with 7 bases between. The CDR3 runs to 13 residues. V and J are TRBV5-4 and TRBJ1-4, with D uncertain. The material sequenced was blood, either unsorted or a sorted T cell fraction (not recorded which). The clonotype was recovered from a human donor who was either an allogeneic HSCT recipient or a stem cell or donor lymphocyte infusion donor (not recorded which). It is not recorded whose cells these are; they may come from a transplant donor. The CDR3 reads CASSLRADEKLFF. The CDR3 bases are TGTGCCAGCAGCTTGCGAGCGGATGAAAAACTGTTTTTT.